This TCR beta chain was recovered during a study of blood T cell repertoires in COVID-19. At the level of the study: Material from acute and convalescent COVID-19 was sourced from the United States, Italy and Spain. T cells, B-cell-depleted T cells, or PBMCs provided the cDNA or gDNA that served as material.

CDR1 SGHVS and CDR2 FNYEAQ come from the germline V gene. After removal of 0 bases from V and 6 bases from J, the junction contained 9 bases not matched to a gene. This CDR3 has 17 amino acids. Original data processing: Counts of nucleated cells, estimated from reference gene primer amplification, were obtained. The repertoire was sequenced with immunoSEQ multiplex PCR; TCRdb's copy has only in-frame clones and lacks some. The D gene and trimming were derived from the DNA, and the V and J assignments and clone size from that table. In the table there are some 110,000 clones, roughly 79% of which are singletons.

This chain uses TRBV7-6 with TRBJ2-2; 8 nucleotides line up with TRBD2. Sequencing was done on a sample of peripheral blood. The sequence came from a woman aged 65 to 85 with acute or convalescent COVID-19. In DNA, the CDR3 is TGTGCCAGCAGCTTAGCGGGACTAGGCAGGGAGGCCGGGGAGCTGTTTTTT. Residues: CASSLAGLGREAGELFF.